This T cell receptor beta chain derives from a study of T cell changes during pregnancy in multiple sclerosis. The method was immunoSEQ multiplex PCR; TCRdb's version includes in-frame clones alone and lacks a portion of them. Of about 40,000 clones in the sample, about 89% were seen once. The CDR3 is made up of 15 amino acids. V shed 1 base and J shed 2 bases, with 11 bases lying between them. Germline loops: CDR1 LGHNA, CDR2 YNFKEQ. The receptor was derived from a female donor in good health, enrolled as a control in a pregnancy study. The chain is built from TRBV4-2 and TRBJ2-5; tentative D call: TRBD2 (7 bases). The specimen was CD4+ T cells from peripheral blood mononuclear cells, collected in the third trimester of pregnancy. CDR3 protein: CASSQGGGAQETQYF. DNA for the CDR3: TGTGCCAGCAGCCAAGGCGGGGGCGCACAAGAGACCCAGTACTTC.